This T cell receptor beta chain was retrieved from a study of PD-L1 blockade in urothelial cancer. Data came from immunoSEQ multiplex PCR; TCRdb stores just in-frame clones and leaves some out. Counted here are roughly 100,000 clones, around 82% occurring once; the ten biggest clones make up around 2.4%. Per the germline V gene, CDR1 is LNHDA and CDR2 is SQIVND (reference sequence). The CDR3 extends over 14 amino acids. V was cut by 2 bases and J by 2 bases, with 10 bases left in between. Sequencing used PBMCs, obtained around atezolizumab (anti-PD-L1) treatment. This chain connects TRBV19 to TRBJ2-7; tentative D call: TRBD2 (5 bases). The sequence was obtained from a man between 45 and 60 years old with urothelial cancer. CDR3 sequence reads: CASSISGLAYEQYF. DNA for the CDR3: TGTGCCAGTAGTATATCGGGGTTAGCCTACGAGCAGTACTTC.